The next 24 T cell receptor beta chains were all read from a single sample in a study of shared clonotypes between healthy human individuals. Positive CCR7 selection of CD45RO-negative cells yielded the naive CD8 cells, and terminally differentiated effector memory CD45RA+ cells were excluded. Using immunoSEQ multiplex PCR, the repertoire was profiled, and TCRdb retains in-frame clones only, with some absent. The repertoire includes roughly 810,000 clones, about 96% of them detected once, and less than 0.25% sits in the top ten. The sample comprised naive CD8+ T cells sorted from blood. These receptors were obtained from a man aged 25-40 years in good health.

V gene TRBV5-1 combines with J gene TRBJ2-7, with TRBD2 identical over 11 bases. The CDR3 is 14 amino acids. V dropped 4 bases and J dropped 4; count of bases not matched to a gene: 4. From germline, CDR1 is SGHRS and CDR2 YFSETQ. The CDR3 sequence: CASSTTSGSYEQYF. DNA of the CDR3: TGCGCCAGCAGCACTACTAGCGGGAGTTACGAGCAGTACTTC.

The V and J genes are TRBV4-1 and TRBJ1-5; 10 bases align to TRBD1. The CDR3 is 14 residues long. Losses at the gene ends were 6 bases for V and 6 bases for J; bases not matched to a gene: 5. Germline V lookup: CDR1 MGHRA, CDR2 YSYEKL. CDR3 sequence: CASSSGTGAQPQHF. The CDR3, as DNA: TGCGCCAGCAGTTCCGGGACAGGGGCTCAGCCCCAGCATTTT.

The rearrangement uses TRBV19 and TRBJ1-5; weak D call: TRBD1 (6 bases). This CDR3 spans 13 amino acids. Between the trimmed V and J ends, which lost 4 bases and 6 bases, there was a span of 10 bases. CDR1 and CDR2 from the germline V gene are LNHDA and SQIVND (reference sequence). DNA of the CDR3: TGTGCCAGTAGTACGGGGGGCCTTCAGCCCCAGCATTTT. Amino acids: CASSTGGLQPQHF.

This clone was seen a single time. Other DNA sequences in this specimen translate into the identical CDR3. Here the CDR3 reads CASGLDRGTEAFF. The CDR3 nucleotides read TGTGCTAGTGGTTTGGATCGGGGGACTGAAGCTTTCTTT. The V and J genes are TRBV12-5 and TRBJ1-1, with a weak D call TRBD1 (5 bases). Trimming left V 1 base short and J 5 bases short, with 8 bases between. The CDR3 is made up of 13 amino acids. Germline V gene lookup returns CDR1 LGHNT and CDR2 FRNRAP.

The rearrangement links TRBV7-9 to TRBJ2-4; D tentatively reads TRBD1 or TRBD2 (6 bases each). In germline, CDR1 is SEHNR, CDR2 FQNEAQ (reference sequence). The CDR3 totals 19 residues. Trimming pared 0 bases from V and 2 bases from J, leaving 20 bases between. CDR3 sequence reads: CASSLAEPLEGVSKNIQYF. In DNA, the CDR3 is TGTGCCAGCAGCTTAGCCGAACCGTTGGAGGGGGTATCCAAAAACATTCAGTACTTC.

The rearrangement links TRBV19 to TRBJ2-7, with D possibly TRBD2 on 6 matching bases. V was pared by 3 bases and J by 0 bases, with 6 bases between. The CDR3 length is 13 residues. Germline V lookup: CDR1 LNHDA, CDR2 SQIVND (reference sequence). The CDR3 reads CASSMRDSYEQYF. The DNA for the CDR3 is TGTGCCAGTAGTATGCGGGACTCCTACGAGCAGTACTTC.

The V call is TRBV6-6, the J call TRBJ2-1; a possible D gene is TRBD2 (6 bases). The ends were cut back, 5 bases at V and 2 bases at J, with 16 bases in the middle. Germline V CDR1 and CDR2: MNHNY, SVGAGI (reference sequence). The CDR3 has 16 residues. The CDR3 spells CASSASGTLTYNEQFF. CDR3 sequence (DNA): TGTGCCAGCAGTGCGTCCGGGACTCTGACCTACAATGAGCAGTTCTTC.

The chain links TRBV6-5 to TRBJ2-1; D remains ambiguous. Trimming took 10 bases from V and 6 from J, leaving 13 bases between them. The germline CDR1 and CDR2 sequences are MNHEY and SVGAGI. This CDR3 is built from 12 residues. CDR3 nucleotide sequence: TGTGCCACGTCCACGGACCGCAATGAGCAGTTCTTC. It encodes CATSTDRNEQFF.

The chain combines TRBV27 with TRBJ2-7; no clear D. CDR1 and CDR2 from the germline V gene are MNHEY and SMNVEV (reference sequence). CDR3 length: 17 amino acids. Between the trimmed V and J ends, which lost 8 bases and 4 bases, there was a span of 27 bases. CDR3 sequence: CASSPLNSPGMYYEQYF. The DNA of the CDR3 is TGTGCCAGCTCGCCACTTAATTCGCCAGGAATGTATTACGAGCAGTACTTC.

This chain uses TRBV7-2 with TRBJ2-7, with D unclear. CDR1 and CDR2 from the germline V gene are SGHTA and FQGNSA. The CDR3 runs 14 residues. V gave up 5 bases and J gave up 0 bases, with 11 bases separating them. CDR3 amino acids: CASSLSTPSYEQYF. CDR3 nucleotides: TGTGCCAGCAGCCTAAGTACACCCTCCTACGAGCAGTACTTC.

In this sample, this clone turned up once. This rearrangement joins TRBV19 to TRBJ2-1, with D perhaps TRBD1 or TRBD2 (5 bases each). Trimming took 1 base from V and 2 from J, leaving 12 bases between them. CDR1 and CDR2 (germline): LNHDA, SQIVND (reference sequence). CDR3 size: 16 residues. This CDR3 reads CASSIGLSGPYNEQFF. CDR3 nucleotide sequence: TGTGCCAGTAGTATAGGCCTCTCGGGGCCCTACAATGAGCAGTTCTTC.

The chain's CDR3 is CASSIVSYRDEQFF. The CDR3 coding sequence is TGTGCCAGTAGTATAGTGTCGTACCGGGATGAGCAGTTCTTC. The rearrangement links TRBV19 to TRBJ2-1; no clear D. There are 14 residues in the CDR3. V gave up 1 base and J gave up 8 bases, with 12 bases separating them. The germline gives CDR1 LNHDA, CDR2 SQIVND (reference sequence).

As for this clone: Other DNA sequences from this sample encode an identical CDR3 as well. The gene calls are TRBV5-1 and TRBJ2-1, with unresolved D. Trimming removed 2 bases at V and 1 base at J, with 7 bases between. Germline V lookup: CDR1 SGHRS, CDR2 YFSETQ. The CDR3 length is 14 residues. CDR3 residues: CASSLQDSYNEQFF. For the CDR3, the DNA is TGCGCCAGCAGCTTACAAGATTCCTACAATGAGCAGTTCTTC. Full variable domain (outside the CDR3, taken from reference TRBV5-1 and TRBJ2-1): KAGVTQTPRYLIKTRGQQVTLSCSPISGHRSVSWYQQTPGQGLQFLFEYFSETQRNKGNFPGRFSGRQFSNSRSEMNVSTLELGDSALYLCASSLQDSYNEQFFGPGTRLTVL.

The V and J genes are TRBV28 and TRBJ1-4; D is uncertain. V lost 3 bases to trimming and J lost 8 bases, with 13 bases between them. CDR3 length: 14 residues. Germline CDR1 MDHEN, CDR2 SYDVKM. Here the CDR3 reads CASSLRGRAEKLFF. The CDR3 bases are TGTGCCAGCAGTTTGCGGGGTAGGGCGGAAAAACTGTTTTTT.

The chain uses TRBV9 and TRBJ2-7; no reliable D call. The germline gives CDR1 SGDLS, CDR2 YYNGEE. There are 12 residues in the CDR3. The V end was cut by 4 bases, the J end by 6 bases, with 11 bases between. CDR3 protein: CASSSILGEQYF. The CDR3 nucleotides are TGTGCCAGCAGCTCAATCCTCGGCGAGCAGTACTTC.

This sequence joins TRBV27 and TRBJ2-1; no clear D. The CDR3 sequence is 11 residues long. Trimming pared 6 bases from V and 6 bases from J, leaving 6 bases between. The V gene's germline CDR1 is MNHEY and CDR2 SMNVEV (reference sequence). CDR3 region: CASSRFNEQFF. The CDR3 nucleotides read TGTGCCAGCAGCCGCTTCAATGAGCAGTTCTTC.

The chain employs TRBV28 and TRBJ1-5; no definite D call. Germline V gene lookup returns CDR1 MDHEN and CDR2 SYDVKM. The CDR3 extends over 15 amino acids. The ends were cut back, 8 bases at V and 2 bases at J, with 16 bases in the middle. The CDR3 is CASLKKGWGNQPQHF. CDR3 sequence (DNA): TGTGCCAGCCTCAAGAAGGGTTGGGGCAATCAGCCCCAGCATTTT.

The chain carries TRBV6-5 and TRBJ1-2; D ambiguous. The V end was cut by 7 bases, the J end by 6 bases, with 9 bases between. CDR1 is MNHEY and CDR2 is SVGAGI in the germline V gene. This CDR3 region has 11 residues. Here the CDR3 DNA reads TGTGCCAGCATGGCCGGTGATGGCTACACCTTC. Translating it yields CASMAGDGYTF.

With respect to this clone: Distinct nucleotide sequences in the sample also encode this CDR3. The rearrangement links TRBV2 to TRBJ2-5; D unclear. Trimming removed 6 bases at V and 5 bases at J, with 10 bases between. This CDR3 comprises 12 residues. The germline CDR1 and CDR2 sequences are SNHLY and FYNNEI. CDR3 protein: CASRGRRETQYF. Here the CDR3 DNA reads TGTGCCAGCAGAGGCCGGCGGGAGACCCAGTACTTC.

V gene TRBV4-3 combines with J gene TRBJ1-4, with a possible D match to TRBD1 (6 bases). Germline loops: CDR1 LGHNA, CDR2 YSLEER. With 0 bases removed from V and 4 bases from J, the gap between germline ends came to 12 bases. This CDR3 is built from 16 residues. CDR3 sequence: CASSQDPAGVNEKLFF. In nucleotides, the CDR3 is TGCGCCAGCAGCCAAGATCCGGCAGGGGTTAATGAAAAACTGTTTTTT.

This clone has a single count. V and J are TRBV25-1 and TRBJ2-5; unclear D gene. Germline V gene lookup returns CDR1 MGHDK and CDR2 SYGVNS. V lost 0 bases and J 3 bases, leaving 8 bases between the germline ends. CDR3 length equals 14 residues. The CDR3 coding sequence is TGTGCCAGCAGTGAATATGCCCCAGAAGAGACCCAGTACTTC. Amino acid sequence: CASSEYAPEETQYF.

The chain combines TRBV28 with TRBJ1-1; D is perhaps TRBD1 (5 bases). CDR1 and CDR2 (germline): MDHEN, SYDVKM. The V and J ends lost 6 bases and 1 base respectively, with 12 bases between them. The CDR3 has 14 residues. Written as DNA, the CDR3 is TGTGCCAGCAGCATCACAGGCACGAACACTGAAGCTTTCTTT. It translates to CASSITGTNTEAFF.

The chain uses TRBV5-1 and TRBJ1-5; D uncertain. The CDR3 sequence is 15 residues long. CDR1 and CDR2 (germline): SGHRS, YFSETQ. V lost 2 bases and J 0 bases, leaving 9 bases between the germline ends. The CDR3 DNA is TGCGCCAGCAGCTTACACGGTAATAGCAATCAGCCCCAGCATTTT. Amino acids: CASSLHGNSNQPQHF. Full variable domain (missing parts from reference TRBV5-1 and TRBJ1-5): KAGVTQTPRYLIKTRGQQVTLSCSPISGHRSVSWYQQTPGQGLQFLFEYFSETQRNKGNFPGRFSGRQFSNSRSEMNVSTLELGDSALYLCASSLHGNSNQPQHFGDGTRLSIL.

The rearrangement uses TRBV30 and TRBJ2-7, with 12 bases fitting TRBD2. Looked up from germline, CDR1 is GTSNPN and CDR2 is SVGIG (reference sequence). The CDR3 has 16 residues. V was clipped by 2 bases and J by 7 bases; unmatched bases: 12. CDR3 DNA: TGTGCCTGGAGTCCTCCCCGACTAGCGGGAGTTGGGGAGCAGTACTTC. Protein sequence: CAWSPPRLAGVGEQYF. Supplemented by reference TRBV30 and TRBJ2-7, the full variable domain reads SQTIHQWPATLVQPVGSPLSLECTVEGTSNPNLYWYRQAAGRGLQLLFYSVGIGQISSEVPQNLSASRPQDRQFILSSKKLLLSDSGFYLCAWSPPRLAGVGEQYFGPGTRLTVT.